These T cell receptor beta chains were read from a single sample in a study of blood T cell repertoires in COVID-19. Libraries were prepared by immunoSEQ multiplex PCR; TCRdb keeps only in-frame clonotypes and omits some of them. Among about 260,000 clones listed, approximately 86% were seen once. The specimen sequenced was peripheral blood. These receptors all stem from a man in his thirties or forties with active or convalescent COVID-19. The CDR3 runs from the conserved cysteine through the conserved F or W. A D gene is named only where the DNA matches it firmly. The size of a clone is reported for some rows only, either as once, few or many, or as a class for expanded clones.

TRBJ1-3,TRBV5-1,-,-,CASSLQGMGGNTIYF,TGCGCCAGCAGCTTGCAGGGGATGGGTGGAAACACCATATATTTT
TRBJ1-2,TRBV27,-,-,CASSPGTGTGYTF,TGTGCCAGCAGCCCTGGTACGGGAACGGGCTACACCTTC
TRBJ2-3,TRBV19,-,-,CASSTSGGLRDTQYF,TGTGCCAGTAGTACCTCTGGGGGCCTGAGAGATACGCAGTATTTT
TRBJ1-5,TRBV6-6,-,-,CASSYVEGGNQPQHF,TGTGCCAGCAGTTATGTGGAAGGGGGCAATCAGCCCCAGCATTTT
TRBJ2-1,TRBV10-2,-,-,CASSELRYNEQFF,TGCGCCAGCAGTGAGTTGCGGTACAATGAGCAGTTCTTC
TRBJ2-3,TRBV30,-,TRBD2,CAWTPWRGGPDTQYF,TGTGCCTGGACCCCCTGGCGGGGGGGCCCTGATACGCAGTATTTT
TRBJ1-4,TRBV4-3,-,-,CASSEGEAGGSGEKLFF,TGCGCCAGCAGCGAAGGGGAGGCGGGAGGGTCCGGGGAAAAACTGTTTTTT
TRBJ2-3,TRBV4-1,-,TRBD2,CASSPKGKTSGDSDTQYF,TGCGCCAGCAGCCCGAAGGGGAAGACTAGCGGGGATTCAGATACGCAGTATTTT
TRBJ2-7,TRBV27,-,-,CASRSGTGFEQYF,TGTGCCAGCAGATCTGGGACTGGATTCGAGCAGTACTTC
TRBJ1-1,TRBV6-5,-,TRBD1,CASSPGQRIEAFF,TGTGCCAGCTCTCCGGGACAGCGAATCGAAGCTTTCTTT
TRBJ2-2,TRBV23-1,once,TRBD1,CASTKYPPTGGGTGELFF,TGCGCCAGCACCAAATACCCCCCGACAGGGGGTGGAACCGGGGAGCTGTTTTTT
TRBJ2-3,TRBV4-3,once,TRBD1,CASSHSGTGGDTQYF,TGCGCCAGCAGCCACTCCGGGACAGGGGGCGATACGCAGTATTTT
TRBJ1-6,TRBV30,-,TRBD1,CATGAGSYNSPLHF,TGTGCAACAGGGGCTGGCTCCTATAATTCACCCCTCCACTTT
TRBJ2-3,TRBV4-3,-,-,CASSQDARASGDTQYF,TGCGCCAGCAGCCAAGACGCGAGGGCCTCGGGAGATACGCAGTATTTT
TRBJ1-2,TRBV11-2,-,-,CASSLVLASDSYTF,TGTGCCAGCAGCTTAGTCCTGGCCTCCGACAGCTACACCTTC
TRBJ1-1,TRBV2,-,TRBD1,CASSEETGYTEAFF,TGTGCCAGCAGTGAAGAGACAGGGTACACTGAAGCTTTCTTT
TRBJ1-4,TRBV5-1,-,-,CATSTASNEKLFF,TGCGCCACCTCGACAGCCAGTAATGAAAAACTGTTTTTT
TRBJ2-3,TRBV27,-,-,CASSRWLLTTSLTDTQYF,TGTGCCAGCAGTCGTTGGTTATTGACTACTTCCCTCACAGATACGCAGTATTTT
TRBJ2-2,TRBV27,-,TRBD2,CASSLGTSGFTGELFF,TGTGCCAGCAGTCTCGGGACTAGCGGATTCACCGGGGAGCTGTTTTTT
TRBJ2-7,TRBV6-2/TRBV6-3,-,-,CASSYLYEQYF,TGTGCCAGCAGTTACCTGTACGAGCAGTACTTC
TRBJ1-5,TRBV24-1,-,TRBD1,CATSDWRQGKQPQHF,TGTGCCACCAGTGACTGGAGACAGGGTAAGCAGCCCCAGCATTTT
TRBJ1-5,TRBV2,-,TRBD1,CASSSQGGQPQHF,TGTGCCAGCAGTAGTCAGGGGGGTCAGCCCCAGCATTTT
TRBJ1-3,TRBV3-1/TRBV3-2,-,-,CASSQELTRAAPSGNTIYF,TGTGCCAGCAGCCAAGAATTGACGAGGGCCGCACCCTCTGGAAACACCATATATTTT
TRBJ1-6,TRBV4-1,-,-,CASSQDRGITNSPLHF,TGCGCCAGCAGCCAAGATCGGGGTATTACCAATTCACCCCTCCACTTT
TRBJ1-2,TRBV4-3,-,TRBD1,CASSQDRGRNYGYTF,TGCGCCAGCAGCCAAGACAGGGGGAGAAACTATGGCTACACCTTC
TRBJ2-3,TRBV24-1,-,TRBD2,CATSDRTSGGLDTQYF,TGTGCCACCAGTGACCGGACTAGCGGGGGGTTGGATACGCAGTATTTT
TRBJ2-5,TRBV30,-,-,CAWSTGPHNGETQYF,TGTGCCTGGAGTACAGGACCCCACAATGGGGAGACCCAGTACTTC
TRBJ2-5,TRBV6-2/TRBV6-3,-,TRBD2,CASSRRLTSGGETQYF,TGTGCCAGCAGCCGCCGGCTGACTAGCGGGGGAGAGACCCAGTACTTC
TRBJ1-1,TRBV6-1,-,-,CASSESQRTEAFF,TGTGCCAGCAGTGAGTCCCAGAGGACTGAAGCTTTCTTT
TRBJ1-1,TRBV6-5,few,-,CASTTGYTEAFF,TGTGCCAGCACCACAGGGTACACTGAAGCTTTCTTT
TRBJ2-5,TRBV7-2,-,-,CASSLDRSLETQYF,TGTGCCAGCAGCTTAGACCGGTCCTTAGAGACCCAGTACTTC
TRBJ1-1,TRBV6-5,-,-,CASSLRGGTEAFF,TGTGCCAGCAGTTTACGCGGGGGCACTGAAGCTTTCTTT
TRBJ2-1,TRBV27,-,TRBD2,CASTGGIRGNEQFF,TGTGCCAGCACGGGAGGTATTCGTGGAAATGAGCAGTTCTTC
TRBJ1-2,TRBV6-5,-,TRBD1,CASSSGQIIYGYTF,TGTGCCAGCAGTTCGGGACAGATAATCTATGGCTACACCTTC
TRBJ1-1,TRBV19,-,-,CASSSHGDSEAFF,TGTGCCAGTAGTTCCCATGGCGACAGTGAAGCTTTCTTT
TRBJ2-7,TRBV20-1,once,-,CSASGREDNWDNEQYF,TGCAGTGCTAGTGGCAGAGAGGACAACTGGGATAACGAGCAGTACTTC
TRBJ1-1,TRBV13,-,-,CASSFQGGVDTEAFF,TGTGCCAGCAGCTTCCAGGGAGGCGTGGACACTGAAGCTTTCTTT
TRBJ2-4,TRBV15,-,-,CATSSDSKNIQYF,TGTGCCACCAGCAGTGACAGCAAAAACATTCAGTACTTC
TRBJ1-4,TRBV4-3,-,-,CASSQEGRGHEKLFF,TGCGCCAGCAGCCAAGAAGGCAGGGGACATGAAAAACTGTTTTTT
TRBJ2-3,TRBV12-3/TRBV12-4,-,TRBD1,CASRDRGAQYF,TGTGCCAGCCGTGACAGGGGCGCGCAGTATTTT
TRBJ2-3,TRBV5-1,-,TRBD1,CASSWTGPTSDTQYF,TGCGCCAGCAGCTGGACAGGGCCCACCTCAGATACGCAGTATTTT
TRBJ1-6,TRBV6-5,once,-,CASKESSYNSPLHF,TGTGCCAGTAAGGAGAGCTCCTATAATTCACCCCTCCACTTT
TRBJ1-1,TRBV29-1,-,TRBD1,CSVEVTGAVTEAFF,TGCAGCGTTGAGGTCACAGGGGCTGTCACTGAAGCTTTCTTT
TRBJ1-4,TRBV19,-,-,CASGGILNEKLFF,TGTGCCAGCGGCGGAATTCTGAATGAAAAACTGTTTTTT
TRBJ2-5,TRBV2,-,-,CASSEGTIQETQYF,TGTGCCAGCAGTGAAGGGACTATCCAAGAGACCCAGTACTTC
TRBJ2-3,TRBV7-9,-,-,CASSIQGNTQYF,TGTGCCAGCAGTATCCAGGGCAATACGCAGTATTTT
TRBJ1-2,TRBV6-1,-,-,CASSEFRGDFYGYTF,TGTGCCAGCAGTGAATTCAGGGGAGATTTCTATGGCTACACCTTC
TRBJ2-7,TRBV19,-,TRBD1,CASSGGQGASYEQYF,TGTGCCAGTAGCGGGGGCCAGGGGGCTTCCTACGAGCAGTACTTC